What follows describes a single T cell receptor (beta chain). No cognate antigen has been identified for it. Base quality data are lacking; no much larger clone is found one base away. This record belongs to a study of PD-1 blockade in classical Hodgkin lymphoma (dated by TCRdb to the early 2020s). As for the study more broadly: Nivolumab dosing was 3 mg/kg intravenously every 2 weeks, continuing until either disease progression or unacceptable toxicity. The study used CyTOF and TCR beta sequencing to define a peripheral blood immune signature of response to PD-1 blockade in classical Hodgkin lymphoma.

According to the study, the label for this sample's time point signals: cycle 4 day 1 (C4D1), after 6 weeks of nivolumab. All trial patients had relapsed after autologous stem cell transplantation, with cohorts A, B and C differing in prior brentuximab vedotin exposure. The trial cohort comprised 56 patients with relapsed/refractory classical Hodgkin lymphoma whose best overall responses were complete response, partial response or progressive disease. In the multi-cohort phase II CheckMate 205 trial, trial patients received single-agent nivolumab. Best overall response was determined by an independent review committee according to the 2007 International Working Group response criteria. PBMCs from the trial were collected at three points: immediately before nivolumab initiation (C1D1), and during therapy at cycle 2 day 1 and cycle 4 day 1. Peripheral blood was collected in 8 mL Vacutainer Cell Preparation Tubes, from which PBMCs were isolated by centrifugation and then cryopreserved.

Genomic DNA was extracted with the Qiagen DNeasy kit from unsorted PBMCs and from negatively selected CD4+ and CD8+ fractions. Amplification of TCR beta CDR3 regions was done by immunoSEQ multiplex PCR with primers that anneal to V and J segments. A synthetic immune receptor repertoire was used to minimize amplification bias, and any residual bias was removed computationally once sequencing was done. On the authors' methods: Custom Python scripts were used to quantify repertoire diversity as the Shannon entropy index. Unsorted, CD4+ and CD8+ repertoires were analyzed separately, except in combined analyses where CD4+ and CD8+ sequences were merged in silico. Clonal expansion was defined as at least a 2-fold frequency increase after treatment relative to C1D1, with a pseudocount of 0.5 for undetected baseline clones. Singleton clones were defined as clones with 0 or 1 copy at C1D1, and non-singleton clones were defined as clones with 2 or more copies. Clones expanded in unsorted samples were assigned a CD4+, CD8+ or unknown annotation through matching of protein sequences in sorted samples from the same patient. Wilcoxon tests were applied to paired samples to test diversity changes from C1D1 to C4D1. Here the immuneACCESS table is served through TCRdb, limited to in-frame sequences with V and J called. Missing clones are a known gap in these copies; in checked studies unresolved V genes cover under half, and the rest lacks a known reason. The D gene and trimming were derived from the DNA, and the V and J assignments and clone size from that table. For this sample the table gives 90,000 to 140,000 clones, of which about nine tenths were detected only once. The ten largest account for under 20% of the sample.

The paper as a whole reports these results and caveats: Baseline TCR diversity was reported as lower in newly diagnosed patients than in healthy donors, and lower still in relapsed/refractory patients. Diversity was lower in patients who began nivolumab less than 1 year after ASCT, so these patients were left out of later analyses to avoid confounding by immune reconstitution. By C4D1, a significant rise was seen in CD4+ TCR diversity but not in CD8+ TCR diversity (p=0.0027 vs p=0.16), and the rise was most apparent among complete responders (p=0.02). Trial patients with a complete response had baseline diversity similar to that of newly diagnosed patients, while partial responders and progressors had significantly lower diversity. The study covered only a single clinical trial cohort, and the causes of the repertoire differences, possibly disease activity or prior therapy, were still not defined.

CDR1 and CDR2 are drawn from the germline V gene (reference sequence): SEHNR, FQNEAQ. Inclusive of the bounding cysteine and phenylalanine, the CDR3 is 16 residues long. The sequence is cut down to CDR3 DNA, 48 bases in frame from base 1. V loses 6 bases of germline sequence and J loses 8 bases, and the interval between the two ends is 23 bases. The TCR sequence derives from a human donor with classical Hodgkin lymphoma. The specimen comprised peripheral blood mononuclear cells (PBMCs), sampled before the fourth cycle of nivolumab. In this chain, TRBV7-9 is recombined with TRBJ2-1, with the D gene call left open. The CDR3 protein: CASSPSLQLPGDEQFF. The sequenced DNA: TGTGCCAGCAGTCCCTCCCTTCAACTCCCGGGTGATGAGCAGTTCTTC.